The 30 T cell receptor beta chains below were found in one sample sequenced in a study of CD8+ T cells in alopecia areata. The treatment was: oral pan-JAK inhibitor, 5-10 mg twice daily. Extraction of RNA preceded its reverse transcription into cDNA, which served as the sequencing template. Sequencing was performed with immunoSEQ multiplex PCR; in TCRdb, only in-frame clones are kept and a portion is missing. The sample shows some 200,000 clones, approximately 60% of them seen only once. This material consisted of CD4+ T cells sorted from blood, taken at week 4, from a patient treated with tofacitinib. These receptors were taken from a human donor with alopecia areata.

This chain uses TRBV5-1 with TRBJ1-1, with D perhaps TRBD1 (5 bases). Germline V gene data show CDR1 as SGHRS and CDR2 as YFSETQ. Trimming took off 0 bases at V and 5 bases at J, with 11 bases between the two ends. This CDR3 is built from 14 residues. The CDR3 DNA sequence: TGCGCCAGCAGCTTGGGACAGTCACCTACTGAAGCTTTCTTT. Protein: CASSLGQSPTEAFF.

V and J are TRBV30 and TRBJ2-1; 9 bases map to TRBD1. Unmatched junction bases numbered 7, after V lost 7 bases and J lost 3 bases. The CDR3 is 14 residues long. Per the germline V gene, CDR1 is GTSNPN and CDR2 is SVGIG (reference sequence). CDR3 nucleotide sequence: TGTGCCTTCCCCCGGGACAGGGTCTACAATGAGCAGTTCTTC. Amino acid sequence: CAFPRDRVYNEQFF.

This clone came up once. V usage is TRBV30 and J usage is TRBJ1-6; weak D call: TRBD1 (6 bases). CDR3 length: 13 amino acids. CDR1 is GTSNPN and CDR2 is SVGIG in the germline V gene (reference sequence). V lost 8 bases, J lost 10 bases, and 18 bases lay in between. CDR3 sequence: CAGTQGGKSPLHF. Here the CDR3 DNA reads TGTGCCGGAACACAGGGTGGAAAGTCACCCCTCCACTTT.

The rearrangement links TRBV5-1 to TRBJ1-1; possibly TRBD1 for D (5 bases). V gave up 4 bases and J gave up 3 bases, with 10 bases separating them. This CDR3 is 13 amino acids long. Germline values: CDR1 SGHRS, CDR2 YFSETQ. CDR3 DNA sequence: TGCGCCAGCAGCCTCTGGGGGGACACTGAAGCTTTCTTT. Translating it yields CASSLWGDTEAFF.

The DNA of the CDR3 is TGTGCCAGCAGTGAAGGATTAGCCACAGATACGCAGTATTTT. Encoded protein: CASSEGLATDTQYF. The chain combines TRBV25-1 with TRBJ2-3; no definite D call. V dropped 2 bases and J dropped 2 bases, with 8 bases sitting between them. CDR3 length: 14 residues. Per germline, CDR1 MGHDK and CDR2 SYGVNS.

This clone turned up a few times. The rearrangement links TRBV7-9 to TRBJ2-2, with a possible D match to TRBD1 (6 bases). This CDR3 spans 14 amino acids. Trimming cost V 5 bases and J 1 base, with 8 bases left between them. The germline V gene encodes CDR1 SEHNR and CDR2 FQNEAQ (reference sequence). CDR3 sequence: CASSRTENTGELFF. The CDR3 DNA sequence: TGTGCCAGCAGCCGGACAGAGAACACCGGGGAGCTGTTTTTT.

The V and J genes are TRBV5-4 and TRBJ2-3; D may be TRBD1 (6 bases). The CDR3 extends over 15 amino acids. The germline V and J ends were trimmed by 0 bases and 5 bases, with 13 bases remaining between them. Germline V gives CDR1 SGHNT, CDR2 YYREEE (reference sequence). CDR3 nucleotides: TGTGCCAGCAGCTTGGTTGGTCAGGGGATAGATACGCAGTATTTT. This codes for CASSLVGQGIDTQYF.

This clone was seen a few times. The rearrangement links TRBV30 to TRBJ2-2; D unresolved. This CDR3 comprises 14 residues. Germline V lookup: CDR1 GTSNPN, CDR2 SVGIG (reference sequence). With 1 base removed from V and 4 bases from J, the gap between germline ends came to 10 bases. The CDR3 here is CAWSGGPGTGELFF. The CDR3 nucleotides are TGTGCCTGGAGTGGTGGGCCCGGCACCGGGGAGCTGTTTTTT.

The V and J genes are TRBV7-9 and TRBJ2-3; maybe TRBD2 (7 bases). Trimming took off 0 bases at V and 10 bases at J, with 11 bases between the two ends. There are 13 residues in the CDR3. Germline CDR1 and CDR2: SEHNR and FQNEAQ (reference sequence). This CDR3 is CASSLAGGPAQYF. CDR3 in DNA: TGTGCCAGCAGCTTAGCGGGGGGGCCGGCGCAGTATTTT. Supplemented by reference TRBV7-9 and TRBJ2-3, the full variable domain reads DTGVSQNPRHKITKRGQNVTFRCDPISEHNRLYWYRQTLGQGPEFLTYFQNEAQLEKSRLLSDRFSAERPKGSFSTLEIQRTEQGDSAMYLCASSLAGGPAQYFGPGTRLTVL.

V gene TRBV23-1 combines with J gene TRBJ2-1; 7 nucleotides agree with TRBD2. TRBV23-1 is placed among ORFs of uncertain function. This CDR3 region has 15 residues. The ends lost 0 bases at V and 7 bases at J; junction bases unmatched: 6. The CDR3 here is CASSQSKRGGNEQFF. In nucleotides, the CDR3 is TGCGCCAGCAGTCAATCAAAGCGGGGCGGTAATGAGCAGTTCTTC.

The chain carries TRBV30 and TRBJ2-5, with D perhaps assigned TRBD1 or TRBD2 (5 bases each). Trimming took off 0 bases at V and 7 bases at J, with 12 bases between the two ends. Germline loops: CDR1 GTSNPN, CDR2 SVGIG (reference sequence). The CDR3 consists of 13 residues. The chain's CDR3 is CAWSVRGDGTQYF. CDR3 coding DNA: TGTGCCTGGAGTGTACGAGGGGACGGGACCCAGTACTTC.

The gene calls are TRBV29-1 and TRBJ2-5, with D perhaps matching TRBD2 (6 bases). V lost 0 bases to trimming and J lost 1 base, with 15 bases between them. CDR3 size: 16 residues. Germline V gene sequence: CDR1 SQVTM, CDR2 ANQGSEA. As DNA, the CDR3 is TGCAGCGTTGAAGATCCGATAGCTAGCGCCCAAGAGACCCAGTACTTC. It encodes CSVEDPIASAQETQYF.

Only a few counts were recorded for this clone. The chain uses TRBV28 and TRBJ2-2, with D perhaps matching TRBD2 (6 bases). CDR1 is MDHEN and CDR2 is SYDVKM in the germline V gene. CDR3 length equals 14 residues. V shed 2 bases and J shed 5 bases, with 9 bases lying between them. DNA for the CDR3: TGTGCCAGCAGTTTACTGGGGGGAACCGGGGAGCTGTTTTTT. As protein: CASSLLGGTGELFF. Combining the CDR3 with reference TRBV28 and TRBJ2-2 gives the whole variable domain DVKVTQSSRYLVKRTGEKVFLECVQDMDHENMFWYRQDPGLGLRLIYFSYDVKMKEKGDIPEGYSVSREKKERFSLILESASTNQTSMYLCASSLLGGTGELFFGEGSRLTVL.

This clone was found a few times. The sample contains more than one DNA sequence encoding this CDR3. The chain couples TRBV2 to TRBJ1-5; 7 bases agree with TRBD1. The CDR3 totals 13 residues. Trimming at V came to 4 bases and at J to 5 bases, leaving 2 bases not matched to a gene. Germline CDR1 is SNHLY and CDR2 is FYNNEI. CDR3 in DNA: TGTGCCAGCAGTGGACAGGGTGATCAGCCCCAGCATTTT. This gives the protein CASSGQGDQPQHF.

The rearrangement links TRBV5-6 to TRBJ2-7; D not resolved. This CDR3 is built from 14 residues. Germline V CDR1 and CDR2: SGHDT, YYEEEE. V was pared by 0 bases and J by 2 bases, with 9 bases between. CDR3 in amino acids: CASSLGGWAYEQYF. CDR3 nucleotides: TGTGCCAGCAGCTTGGGGGGATGGGCCTACGAGCAGTACTTC.

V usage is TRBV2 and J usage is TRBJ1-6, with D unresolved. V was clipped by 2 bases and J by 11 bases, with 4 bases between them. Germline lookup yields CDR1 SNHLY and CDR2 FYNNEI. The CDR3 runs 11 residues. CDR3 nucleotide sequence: TGTGCCAGCAGTGAAATGACACCCCTCCACTTT. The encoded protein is CASSEMTPLHF.

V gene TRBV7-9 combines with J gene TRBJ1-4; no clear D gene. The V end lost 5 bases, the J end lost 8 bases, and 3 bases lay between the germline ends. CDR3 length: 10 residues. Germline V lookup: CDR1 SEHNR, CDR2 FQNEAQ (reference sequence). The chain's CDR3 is CASSGEKLFF. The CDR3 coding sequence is TGTGCCAGCAGCGGCGAAAAACTGTTTTTT.

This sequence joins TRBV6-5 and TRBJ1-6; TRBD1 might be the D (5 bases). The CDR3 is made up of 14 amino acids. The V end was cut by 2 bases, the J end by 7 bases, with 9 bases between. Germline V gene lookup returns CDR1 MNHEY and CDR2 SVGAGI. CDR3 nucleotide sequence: TGTGCCAGCAGTTACGGGACTAGGAATTCACCCCTCCACTTT. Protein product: CASSYGTRNSPLHF.

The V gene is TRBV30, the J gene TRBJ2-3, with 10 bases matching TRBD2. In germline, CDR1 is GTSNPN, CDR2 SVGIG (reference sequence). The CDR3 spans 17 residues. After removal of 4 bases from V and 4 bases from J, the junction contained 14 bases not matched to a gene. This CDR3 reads CAWTPKGSLAGSDTQYF. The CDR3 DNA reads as TGTGCCTGGACTCCGAAGGGTTCACTAGCGGGGTCAGATACGCAGTATTTT.

The CDR3: CASSLAGQPGLARGETQYF. In nucleotides, the CDR3 is TGTGCCAGCAGCTTAGCGGGGCAACCGGGACTAGCGCGCGGAGAGACCCAGTACTTC. The chain has TRBV7-9 and TRBJ2-5; 10 bases map to TRBD2. V shed 0 bases and J 4 bases; nucleotides not matched to a gene: 14. The germline CDR1 and CDR2 sequences are SEHNR and FQNEAQ (reference sequence). This CDR3 has 19 amino acids.

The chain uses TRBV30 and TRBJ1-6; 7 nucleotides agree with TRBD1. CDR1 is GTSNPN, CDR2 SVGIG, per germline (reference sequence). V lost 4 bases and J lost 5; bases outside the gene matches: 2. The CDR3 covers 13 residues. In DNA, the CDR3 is TGTGCCTGGACCGGGACAGATAATTCACCCCTCCACTTT. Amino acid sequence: CAWTGTDNSPLHF.

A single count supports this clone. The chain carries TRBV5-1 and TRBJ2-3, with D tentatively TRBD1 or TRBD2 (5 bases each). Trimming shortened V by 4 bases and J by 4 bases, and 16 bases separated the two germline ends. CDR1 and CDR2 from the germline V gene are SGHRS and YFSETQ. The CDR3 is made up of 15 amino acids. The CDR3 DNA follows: TGCGCCAGCAGCGCCGACCCCGGGACCCCAGATACGCAGTATTTT. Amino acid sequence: CASSADPGTPDTQYF. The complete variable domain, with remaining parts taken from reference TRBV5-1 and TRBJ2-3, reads KAGVTQTPRYLIKTRGQQVTLSCSPISGHRSVSWYQQTPGQGLQFLFEYFSETQRNKGNFPGRFSGRQFSNSRSEMNVSTLELGDSALYLCASSADPGTPDTQYFGPGTRLTVL.

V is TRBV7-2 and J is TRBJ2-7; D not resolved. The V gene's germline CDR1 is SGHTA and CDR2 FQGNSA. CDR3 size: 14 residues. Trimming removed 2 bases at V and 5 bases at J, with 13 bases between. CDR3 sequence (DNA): TGTGCCAGCAGCTTATTTCCTGTATTGAACGAGCAGTACTTC. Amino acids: CASSLFPVLNEQYF.

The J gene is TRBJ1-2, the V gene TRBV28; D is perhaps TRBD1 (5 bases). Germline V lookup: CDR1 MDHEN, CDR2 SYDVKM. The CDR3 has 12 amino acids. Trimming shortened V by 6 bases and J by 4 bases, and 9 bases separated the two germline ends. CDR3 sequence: CASRGTVYGYTF. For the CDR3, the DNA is TGTGCCAGCAGAGGGACCGTCTATGGCTACACCTTC.

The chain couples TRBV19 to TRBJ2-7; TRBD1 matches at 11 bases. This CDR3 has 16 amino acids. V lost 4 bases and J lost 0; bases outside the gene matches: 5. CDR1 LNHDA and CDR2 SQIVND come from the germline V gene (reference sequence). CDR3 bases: TGTGCCAGTAGTACCCCGGGACAGGGGGGCTCCTACGAGCAGTACTTC. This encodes CASSTPGQGGSYEQYF.

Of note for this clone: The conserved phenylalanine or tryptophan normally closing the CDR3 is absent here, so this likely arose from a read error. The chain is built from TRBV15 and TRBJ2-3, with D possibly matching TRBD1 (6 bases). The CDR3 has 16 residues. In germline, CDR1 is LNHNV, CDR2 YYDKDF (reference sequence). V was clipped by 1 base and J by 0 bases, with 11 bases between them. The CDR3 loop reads CATSRGWQGSTDTQYL. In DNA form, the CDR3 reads TGTGCCACCAGCAGAGGGTGGCAGGGGAGCACAGATACGCAGTATCTT.

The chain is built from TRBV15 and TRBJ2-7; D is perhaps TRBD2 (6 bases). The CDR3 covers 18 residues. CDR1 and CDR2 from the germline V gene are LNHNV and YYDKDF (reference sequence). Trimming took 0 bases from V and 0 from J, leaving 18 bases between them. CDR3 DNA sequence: TGTGCCACCAGCAGAGATTATTATAGGGGCGGGATCTCCTACGAGCAGTACTTC. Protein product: CATSRDYYRGGISYEQYF.

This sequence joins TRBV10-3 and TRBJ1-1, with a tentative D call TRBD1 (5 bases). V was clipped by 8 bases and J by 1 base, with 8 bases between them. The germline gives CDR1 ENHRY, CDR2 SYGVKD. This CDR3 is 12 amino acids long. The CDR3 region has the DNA TGTGCCATCCTGGACACGAACACTGAAGCTTTCTTT. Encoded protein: CAILDTNTEAFF.

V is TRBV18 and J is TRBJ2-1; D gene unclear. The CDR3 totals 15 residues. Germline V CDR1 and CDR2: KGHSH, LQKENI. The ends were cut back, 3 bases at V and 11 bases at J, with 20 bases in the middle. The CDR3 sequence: CASSPAQIPTMKQFF. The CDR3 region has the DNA TGTGCCAGCTCACCGGCGCAGATCCCTACAATGAAGCAGTTCTTC.

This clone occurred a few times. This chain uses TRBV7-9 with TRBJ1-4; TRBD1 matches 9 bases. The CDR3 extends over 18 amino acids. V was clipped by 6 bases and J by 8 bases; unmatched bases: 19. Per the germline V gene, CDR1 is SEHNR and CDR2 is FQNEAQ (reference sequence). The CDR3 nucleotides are TGTGCCAGCAGGTTTCATGGACCACAGGACAGGGGAGGCGAAAAACTGTTTTTT. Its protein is CASRFHGPQDRGGEKLFF.